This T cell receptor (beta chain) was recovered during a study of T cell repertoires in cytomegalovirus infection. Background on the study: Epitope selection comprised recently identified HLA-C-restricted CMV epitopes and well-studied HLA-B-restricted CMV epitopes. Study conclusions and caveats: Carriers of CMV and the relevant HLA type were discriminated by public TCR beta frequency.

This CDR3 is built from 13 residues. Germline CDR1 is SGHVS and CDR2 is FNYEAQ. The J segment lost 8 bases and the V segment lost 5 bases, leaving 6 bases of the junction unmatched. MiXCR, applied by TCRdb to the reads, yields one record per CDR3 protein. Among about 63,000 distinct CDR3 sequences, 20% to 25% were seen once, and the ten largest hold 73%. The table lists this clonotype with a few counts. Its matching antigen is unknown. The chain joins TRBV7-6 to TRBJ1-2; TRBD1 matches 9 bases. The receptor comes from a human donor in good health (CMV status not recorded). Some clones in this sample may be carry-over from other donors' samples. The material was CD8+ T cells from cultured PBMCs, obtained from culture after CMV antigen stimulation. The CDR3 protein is CASSVRDRDGYTF. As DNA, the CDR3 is TGTGCCAGCAGCGTCCGGGACAGGGACGGCTACACCTTC.